This T cell receptor (beta chain) was sequenced for a study of blood T cell repertoires in COVID-19. For the study at large: Italy, Spain and the United States were the sources of the convalescent and acute COVID-19 samples. The analysed material was cDNA or gDNA that came from T cells, B-cell-depleted T cells, or PBMCs.

This clone occurred once. The V gene's germline CDR1 is SGHRS and CDR2 YFSETQ. The CDR3 contains 13 residues. Trimming removed 4 bases from V and 4 bases from J, with 11 bases in between. Authors' methods: Amplification of reference gene primers provided the estimated nucleated cell counts. Sequencing used immunoSEQ multiplex PCR; TCRdb keeps in-frame clones, though not all of them. V, J and clone size derive from that table, while D and trimming were established from the DNA sequence. The data contain approximately 100,000 clones, 70% to 80% of them singletons. Input material: peripheral blood. The V call is TRBV5-1, the J call TRBJ1-2, with D perhaps matching TRBD1 (5 bases). The source of this sequence is a man aged 70-80 years with active or convalescent COVID-19. CDR3 DNA: TGCGCCAGCAGCATAGACAGTTTCTATGGCTACACCTTC. Encoded protein: CASSIDSFYGYTF.